These 4 T cell receptor beta chains were sequenced from one sample in a study of breast tumors, draining lymph nodes, adjacent tissues. Breast cancer patients provided tissue from their axillary draining lymph nodes. Via MiXCR, TCRdb re-called the multiplex PCR reads, giving one row per CDR3 protein. This table holds approximately 100,000 distinct CDR3 sequences, more than 30% found once. Sequences were obtained from axillary lymph node tissue. Receptors were obtained from a female donor with breast cancer. Some clones in this sample may be carry-over from other donors' samples.

In this sample, this clonotype turned up many times. The gene calls are TRBV5-1 and TRBJ2-3; 9 bases are shared with TRBD2. CDR3 size: 14 residues. The ends lost 7 bases at V and 1 base at J; junction bases unmatched: 4. Germline V gene data show CDR1 as SGHRS and CDR2 as YFSETQ. Here the CDR3 DNA reads TGCGCCAGCGTGGCGGGAGGGGGCACAGATACGCAGTATTTT. It yields the protein CASVAGGGTDTQYF.

This clonotype was observed many times. V and J are TRBV7-3 and TRBJ2-4; D ambiguous. Looked up from germline, CDR1 is SGHTA and CDR2 is FQGTGA. Trimming pared 1 base from V and 5 bases from J, leaving 15 bases between. CDR3 size: 16 residues. The CDR3 DNA reads as TGTGCCAGCAGCTTAATGGGGTTCCCCGGCGAAAACATTCAGTACTTC. This gives the protein CASSLMGFPGENIQYF.

This clonotype was seen at least ten times. The chain links TRBV19 to TRBJ2-2; no firm D call. With 3 bases removed from V and 1 base from J, the gap between germline ends came to 3 bases. Germline CDR1 LNHDA, CDR2 SQIVND (reference sequence). This CDR3 is built from 13 residues. The CDR3, as DNA: TGTGCCAGTAGTATTTGGAACACCGGGGAGCTGTTTTTT. Protein product: CASSIWNTGELFF.

This clonotype was detected many times. The chain couples TRBV7-9 to TRBJ2-1; D is possibly TRBD2 (6 bases). In germline, CDR1 is SEHNR, CDR2 FQNEAQ (reference sequence). The CDR3 contains 15 residues. V was trimmed by 1 base and J by 5 bases, leaving 12 bases between them. CDR3 amino acids: CASSLGGVGDNEQFF. CDR3 in DNA: TGTGCCAGCAGCTTAGGCGGGGTTGGGGACAATGAGCAGTTCTTC.